This TCR beta chain was documented in a study of CD8 T cells in Susac syndrome. Random hexamers were used to reverse transcribe the RNA input (0.5 to 1 ug). The authors amplified TCR beta CDR3 across 54 Vbeta and 13 Jbeta using immunoSEQ multiplex PCR. Each CDR3 protein gets one entry after TCRdb re-called the immunoSEQ multiplex PCR reads with MiXCR. The table includes more than 95,000 distinct CDR3 sequences, around 95% detected once. The CDR3 length is 15 residues. The germline CDR1 and CDR2 sequences are SEHNR and FQNEAQ (reference sequence). Trimming stripped 5 bases from V and 1 base from J, with 12 bases between. TCR beta sequencing was performed on blood CD8+ and CD4+ T cells. It was negative isolation that provided the CD8+ and CD4+ T cells, whereas TEMRA cells were enriched by FACS.

The V gene is TRBV7-9, the J gene TRBJ1-3, with D possibly matching TRBD1 (5 bases). The sequence was collected from a human donor in good health. What was sequenced was CD4+ T cells from PBMCs. CDR3 DNA sequence: TGTGCCAGCAGCCTACAGGTCCTTTCTGGAAACACCATATATTTT. This gives the protein CASSLQVLSGNTIYF. Looking up the rest from reference TRBV7-9 and TRBJ1-3 gives the full variable domain: DTGVSQNPRHKITKRGQNVTFRCDPISEHNRLYWYRQTLGQGPEFLTYFQNEAQLEKSRLLSDRFSAERPKGSFSTLEIQRTEQGDSAMYLCASSLQVLSGNTIYFGEGSWLTVV.